This T cell receptor (beta chain) was observed in a study of graft-versus-host responses after intestinal transplantation. Assay: immunoSEQ multiplex PCR; the TCRdb copy retains only in-frame clones and omits some. Found here are fewer than 9,500 clones, about 33% of them singletons; the top ten hold 3%. Responders that carried the CFSE label, around 200,000 of them, were plated with around 200,000 irradiated, violet-dye-labeled stimulator cells. CDR3 length: 14 amino acids. The V gene's germline CDR1 is MNHEY and CDR2 SVGAGI. The ends were cut back, 5 bases at V and 6 bases at J, with 13 bases in the middle. Study results and caveats: Clonal ratios of graft-versus-host to host-versus-graft in allografts were high for patients exhibiting graft-donor T cell macrochimerism.

In this sample, this clone turned up a few times. The V and J genes are TRBV6-5 and TRBJ2-2, with D tentatively TRBD1 (6 bases). The source was alloreactive CD8+ T cells from a mixed lymphocyte reaction culture, collected before transplantation. Subset in this sample: CFSE-low proliferating T cells sorted from roughly 6-day pre-transplant mixed lymphocyte reaction (GvH or HvG direction). The TCR sequence derives from a human patient who was an organ donor for intestinal transplantation. The CDR3 sequence: CASSPGVKPGELFF. The CDR3 DNA reads as TGTGCCAGCAGTCCAGGGGTCAAGCCCGGGGAGCTGTTTTTT.